The rows below give T cell receptor beta chains drawn from one sample of a study of cytomegalovirus exposure and HLA in healthy donors. Assay: immunoSEQ multiplex PCR; the TCRdb copy retains only in-frame clones and omits some. The data show 65,000 or so clones, approximately 82% seen once. Sequenced sample: PBMCs. Every receptor here comes from a girl aged 5 to 17 in good health and CMV-seropositive. Both conserved end residues are part of each CDR3. Each record gives: V gene, J gene, D gene, clone size, CDR3 protein, CDR3 DNA. A D gene is named only where the DNA matches it firmly. Only part of the rows carry a size: once, few, many, or a class if the clone is expanded.

TRBV4-3	TRBJ2-3	TRBD2	.	CASSQGGLAGGWGTQYF	TGCGCCAGCAGCCAAGGAGGACTAGCGGGAGGGTGGGGTACGCAGTATTTT
TRBV4-1	TRBJ2-3	TRBD2	.	CASSQGYGGGTDTQYF	TGCGCCAGCAGCCAAGGATATGGCGGGGGAACAGATACGCAGTATTTT
TRBV6-5	TRBJ2-6	.	few	CASSPGDSGANVLTF	TGTGCCAGCAGTCCCGGAGACTCTGGGGCCAACGTCCTGACTTTC
TRBV28	TRBJ1-1	TRBD1	.	CASSFLDRAGTEAFF	TGTGCCAGCAGTTTCCTGGACAGGGCGGGCACTGAAGCTTTCTTT
TRBV5-6	TRBJ2-5	TRBD1	.	CASSLWDRGREETQYF	TGTGCCAGCAGCCTCTGGGACAGGGGTAGGGAAGAGACCCAGTACTTC
TRBV9	TRBJ2-1	TRBD2	.	CASSPRHKREVNEQFF	TGTGCCAGCAGCCCCCGTCACAAGCGGGAGGTCAATGAGCAGTTCTTC
TRBV6-1	TRBJ1-5	.	.	CASSVNTDRFYQPQHF	TGTGCCAGCAGTGTTAACACGGACAGATTCTATCAGCCCCAGCATTTT
TRBV7-8	TRBJ1-2	TRBD1	.	CASSLGRTGNDYGYTF	TGTGCCAGCAGCTTAGGGAGGACAGGGAACGACTATGGCTACACCTTC
TRBV5-1	TRBJ1-1	TRBD1	few	CASSLTGITEAFF	TGCGCCAGCAGCCTGACAGGGATCACTGAAGCTTTCTTT
TRBV6-6	TRBJ1-2	.	.	CASSYPLPPGNYGYTF	TGTGCCAGCAGTTACCCTCTACCCCCAGGGAACTATGGCTACACCTTC
TRBV18	TRBJ2-1	TRBD1	.	CASSPLPQGAYNEQFF	TGTGCCAGCTCACCACTACCACAGGGGGCTTACAATGAGCAGTTCTTC
TRBV19	TRBJ2-7	.	.	CASSITGKEQYF	TGTGCCAGTAGTATTACGGGGAAGGAGCAGTACTTC
TRBV14	TRBJ2-5	.	.	CASSQRGGVQETQYF	TGTGCCAGCAGCCAAAGAGGGGGAGTCCAAGAGACCCAGTACTTC
TRBV4-1	TRBJ2-2	TRBD1	.	CASSQDSFGQVVGELFF	TGCGCCAGCAGCCAAGATTCCTTCGGACAGGTTGTCGGGGAGCTGTTTTTT
TRBV27	TRBJ2-7	TRBD1	.	CASSFNRGYEQYF	TGTGCCAGCAGTTTTAACAGGGGCTACGAGCAGTACTTC
TRBV28	TRBJ2-7	TRBD2	.	CASSPQREGDYEQYF	TGTGCCAGCAGTCCCCAGCGGGAGGGTGACTACGAGCAGTACTTC
TRBV11-2	TRBJ1-5	TRBD1	.	CASSNRGPGNQPQHF	TGTGCCAGCAGCAACAGGGGGCCGGGCAATCAGCCCCAGCATTTT
TRBV15	TRBJ2-1	TRBD1	.	CATSRDSTGYNEQFF	TGTGCCACCAGCAGAGATTCGACAGGGTACAATGAGCAGTTCTTC
TRBV28	TRBJ1-1	.	.	CASSSQITEAFF	TGTGCCAGCAGTTCGCAGATCACTGAAGCTTTCTTT
TRBV7-2	TRBJ2-4	.	.	CASSTAAGGIQYF	TGTGCCAGCAGTACCGCGGCGGGTGGGATTCAGTACTTC
TRBV30	TRBJ2-7	.	.	CAWSSDGSSYEQYF	TGTGCCTGGAGTTCCGACGGGTCAAGCTACGAGCAGTACTTC
TRBV28	TRBJ1-5	TRBD1	.	CASRGTGINQPQHF	TGTGCCAGCAGGGGGACAGGAATTAATCAGCCCCAGCATTTT
TRBV7-2	TRBJ2-3	.	.	CASSLNRDIFTDTQYF	TGTGCCAGCAGCCTCAACCGGGACATATTCACAGATACGCAGTATTTT
TRBV2	TRBJ2-1	TRBD1	few	CASSGTGFGNEQFF	TGTGCCAGCAGTGGGACAGGCTTCGGCAATGAGCAGTTCTTC
TRBV4-1	TRBJ1-1	TRBD1	.	CASSQVGGTGNTEAFF	TGCGCCAGCAGCCAAGTAGGGGGGACAGGGAACACTGAAGCTTTCTTT
TRBV5-1	TRBJ2-7	.	few	CASSFLGTLYEQYF	TGCGCCAGCAGCTTTCTTGGGACTCTCTACGAGCAGTACTTC
TRBV14	TRBJ1-1	.	few	CASSEQANTEAFF	TGTGCCAGCAGCGAACAGGCTAACACTGAAGCTTTCTTT
TRBV5-6	TRBJ2-4	.	.	CASSLGRVEHIQYF	TGTGCCAGCAGCTTAGGCAGGGTAGAACACATTCAGTACTTC
TRBV25-1	TRBJ1-5	.	.	CASSEESGKGNQPQHF	TGTGCCAGCAGTGAAGAGTCAGGGAAAGGCAATCAGCCCCAGCATTTT
TRBV5-1	TRBJ1-5	.	.	CASSLAGQAGQPQHF	TGCGCCAGCAGCTTAGCGGGTCAAGCAGGTCAGCCCCAGCATTTT
TRBV10-2	TRBJ2-5	TRBD2	.	CASSDHAGVLETQYF	TGCGCCAGCAGTGATCACGCGGGAGTACTTGAGACCCAGTACTTC
TRBV18	TRBJ2-5	.	.	CASSPLGGQETQYF	TGTGCCAGCTCACCATTGGGGGGCCAAGAGACCCAGTACTTC
TRBV4-1	TRBJ1-1	TRBD1	.	CASSQRDRRSTEAFF	TGCGCCAGCAGCCAGCGGGACAGGCGAAGCACTGAAGCTTTCTTT
TRBV5-6	TRBJ1-2	TRBD1	few	CASSLGRDRGYTF	TGTGCCAGCAGCTTGGGGCGGGACAGAGGCTACACCTTC
TRBV5-1	TRBJ2-3	TRBD1	.	CASSSDRAQDTQYF	TGCGCCAGCAGCTCGGACAGGGCACAAGATACGCAGTATTTT
TRBV28	TRBJ2-2	.	.	CASSLETGELFF	TGTGCCAGCAGTTTAGAGACCGGGGAGCTGTTTTTT
TRBV30	TRBJ1-4	.	few	CAWSGVRDEKLFF	TGTGCCTGGAGCGGGGTGAGGGATGAAAAACTGTTTTTT
TRBV7-9	TRBJ1-3	.	.	CASSRGGTLGNTIYF	TGTGCCAGCAGCCGCGGGGGAACGCTCGGAAACACCATATATTTT
TRBV7-9	TRBJ2-3	.	.	CGAPGERITDTQYF	TGTGGGGCCCCCGGCGAGCGGATTACAGATACGCAGTATTTT
TRBV4-3	TRBJ2-1	.	.	CASSSRISASYNEQFF	TGCGCCAGCAGCTCTAGGATATCGGCCTCCTACAATGAGCAGTTCTTC
TRBV6-1	TRBJ2-5	.	few	CASSDIQGLETQYF	TGTGCCAGCAGTGATATACAGGGCTTGGAGACCCAGTACTTC
TRBV2	TRBJ1-6	TRBD1	.	CATRDREGSPLHF	TGTGCCACCAGAGACAGGGAAGGTTCACCCCTCCACTTT
TRBV30	TRBJ1-6	.	.	CAWSVRVNSPLHF	TGTGCCTGGAGTGTCCGAGTGAATTCACCCCTCCACTTT
TRBV15	TRBJ2-7	.	.	CATSRGDKGSYEQYF	TGTGCCACCAGCCGTGGGGACAAAGGATCCTACGAGCAGTACTTC
TRBV2	TRBJ1-5	.	.	CASSDGRTLNQPQHF	TGTGCCAGCAGTGATGGGAGAACTCTTAATCAGCCCCAGCATTTT
TRBV30	TRBJ2-7	.	.	CAWSSGQGSYEQYF	.
TRBV4-1	TRBJ1-6	TRBD1	.	CASSQTGESPLHF	TGCGCCAGCAGCCAGACAGGGGAATCACCCCTCCACTTT
TRBV6-5	TRBJ1-1	TRBD1	once	CASGAGGMNTEAFF	TGTGCCAGCGGGGCAGGGGGCATGAACACTGAAGCTTTCTTT
TRBV5-4	TRBJ1-2	TRBD1	.	CASSLGGDRAYGYTF	TGTGCCAGCAGCTTGGGGGGGGACAGGGCGTATGGCTACACCTTC
TRBV6-1	TRBJ1-6	.	.	CASSDRQGNSPLHF	TGTGCCAGCAGTGATCGGCAGGGTAATTCACCCCTCCACTTT
TRBV7-6	TRBJ1-4	TRBD1	.	CASSGGQKDATNEKLFF	TGTGCCAGCAGCGGGGGACAGAAAGATGCAACTAATGAAAAACTGTTTTTT
TRBV5-4	TRBJ1-1	.	.	CASSLEATPAFF	TGTGCCAGCAGCTTGGAAGCCACCCCAGCTTTCTTT
TRBV7-9	TRBJ2-7	.	.	CASSLSGLAYEQYF	TGTGCCAGCAGCTTATCGGGACTGGCCTACGAGCAGTACTTC
TRBV27	TRBJ2-5	.	.	CASSLSYEETQYF	TGTGCCAGCAGTTTATCCTATGAAGAGACCCAGTACTTC
TRBV28	TRBJ2-1	.	.	CASSPGHVYGYNEQFF	TGTGCCAGCAGTCCGGGACACGTGTATGGTTACAATGAGCAGTTCTTC
TRBV4-3	TRBJ2-7	TRBD2	.	CASSQGLAGGPWISYEQYF	TGCGCCAGCAGCCAGGGACTAGCGGGAGGGCCGTGGATCTCCTACGAGCAGTACTTC
TRBV6-6	TRBJ2-3	TRBD2	few	CASSYQGGGAGDTQYF	TGTGCCAGCAGTTACCAAGGCGGGGGAGCGGGAGATACGCAGTATTTT
TRBV6-4	TRBJ1-1	.	.	CASSLRENTEAFF	TGTGCCAGCAGTCTAAGAGAGAACACTGAAGCTTTCTTT